The 17 T cell receptor beta chains presented below share a single source sample, sequenced in a study of blood T cell repertoires in COVID-19. Clones were sequenced by immunoSEQ multiplex PCR, and TCRdb holds only the in-frame ones, with some missing. The sample consists of 70,000 or so clones, 76% of them appearing once. The material sequenced was peripheral blood. The receptors shown here come from a man aged 60 to 69 with COVID-19, enrolled during active disease.

The gene calls are TRBV7-6 and TRBJ1-6; 8 positions agree with TRBD1. The germline V gene encodes CDR1 SGHVS and CDR2 FNYEAQ. Unmatched junction bases numbered 6, after V lost 5 bases and J lost 6 bases. The CDR3 spans 15 residues. CDR3 nucleotides: TGTGCCAGCAGCGTCCGGGACAGGAGTAATTCACCCCTCCACTTT. Translated: CASSVRDRSNSPLHF. Supplemented by reference TRBV7-6 and TRBJ1-6, the full variable domain reads GAGVSQSPRYKVTKRGQDVALRCDPISGHVSLYWYRQALGQGPEFLTYFNYEAQQDKSGLPNDRFSAERPEGSISTLTIQRTEQRDSAMYRCASSVRDRSNSPLHFGNGTRLTVT.

This sequence joins TRBV28 and TRBJ1-6; 7 nucleotides align to TRBD1. CDR3 length equals 15 residues. V lost 6 bases and J lost 7; bases outside the gene matches: 9. Germline V gives CDR1 MDHEN, CDR2 SYDVKM. The CDR3 loop reads CASSPGQLRNSPLHF. The DNA of the CDR3 is TGTGCCAGCAGCCCGGGACAGCTTAGGAATTCACCCCTCCACTTT.

The V gene is TRBV3-1 (or the pseudogene TRBV3-2), the J gene TRBJ2-7; no clear D. With 1 base removed from V and 7 bases from J, the gap between germline ends came to 8 bases. The CDR3 consists of 12 residues. The germline V gene has CDR1 LGHDT and CDR2 YNNKEL (reference sequence). CDR3 residues: CASSQGRQEQYF. In DNA, the CDR3 is TGTGCCAGCAGCCAAGGGCGGCAAGAGCAGTACTTC.

The gene calls are TRBV28 and TRBJ2-7; 7 bases map to TRBD2. The germline CDR1 and CDR2 sequences are MDHEN and SYDVKM. V shed 4 bases, J shed 2 bases, and the junction held 11 bases outside the gene matches. The CDR3 is 16 residues long. CDR3: CASSSSAGGRAYEQYF. CDR3 in DNA: TGTGCCAGCAGTTCATCAGCCGGGGGGAGGGCCTACGAGCAGTACTTC.

Here the CDR3 DNA reads TGTGCCAGCAGCTCCCGTCTCGGGTCTGACGCCTACGAGCAGTACTTC. Its protein is CASSSRLGSDAYEQYF. The V gene is TRBV5-4, the J gene TRBJ2-7; no reliable D call. CDR1 is SGHNT and CDR2 is YYREEE in the germline V gene (reference sequence). This CDR3 has 16 amino acids. Deletions cut 3 bases from V and 2 bases from J, with 18 bases between.

V gene TRBV25-1 combines with J gene TRBJ1-6; a weak D match, TRBD1 (6 bases). The length of the CDR3 is 15 residues. Germline V gene lookup returns CDR1 MGHDK and CDR2 SYGVNS. The ends were cut back, 5 bases at V and 8 bases at J, with 16 bases in the middle. CDR3 bases: TGTGCCAGCAGTTTGAATCAGGGGAGTTATTCACCCCTCCACTTT. Translating gives CASSLNQGSYSPLHF. The whole variable domain, filled in from reference TRBV25-1 and TRBJ1-6, reads EADIYQTPRYLVIGTGKKITLECSQTMGHDKMYWYQQDPGMELHLIHYSYGVNSTEKGDLSSESTVSRIRTEHFPLTLESARPSHTSQYLCASSLNQGSYSPLHFGNGTRLTVT.

The J gene is TRBJ1-6, the V gene TRBV7-9; tentative D call: TRBD1 (5 bases). Trimming removed 0 bases at V and 5 bases at J, with 14 bases between. Germline-derived CDR1 and CDR2 are SEHNR and FQNEAQ (reference sequence). The CDR3 extends over 17 amino acids. The CDR3 DNA sequence: TGTGCCAGCAGCTTAGCCTGGGCGGGGGTCGATAATTCACCCCTCCACTTT. Protein product: CASSLAWAGVDNSPLHF. Complete variable domain (other parts from reference TRBV7-9 and TRBJ1-6): DTGVSQNPRHKITKRGQNVTFRCDPISEHNRLYWYRQTLGQGPEFLTYFQNEAQLEKSRLLSDRFSAERPKGSFSTLEIQRTEQGDSAMYLCASSLAWAGVDNSPLHFGNGTRLTVT.

The chain couples TRBV9 to TRBJ2-1; TRBD1 matches 7 bases. The germline V gene has CDR1 SGDLS and CDR2 YYNGEE. With 0 bases clipped from V and 4 bases from J, the junction kept 4 bases outside the gene matches. The CDR3 extends over 15 amino acids. The CDR3 sequence: CASSVEGARYNEQFF. In DNA form, the CDR3 reads TGTGCCAGCAGCGTAGAGGGGGCGCGGTACAATGAGCAGTTCTTC.

The sample holds a few counts of this clone. The chain couples TRBV5-6 to TRBJ1-5, with D possibly TRBD1 on 6 matching bases. Per germline, CDR1 SGHDT and CDR2 YYEEEE. V was trimmed by 2 bases and J by 0 bases, leaving 15 bases between them. The CDR3 has 17 residues. For the CDR3, the DNA is TGTGCCAGCAGCTTTTCTTTGGGACACAATAGCAATCAGCCCCAGCATTTT. It translates to CASSFSLGHNSNQPQHF.

This rearrangement joins TRBV2 to TRBJ1-6; D is unresolved. V lost 4 bases and J 8 bases, leaving 12 bases between the germline ends. Germline V lookup: CDR1 SNHLY, CDR2 FYNNEI. This CDR3 is 14 amino acids long. The CDR3 DNA sequence: TGTGCCAGCAGTGTTGGAGGGTTGCATTCACCCCTCCACTTT. It specifies CASSVGGLHSPLHF.

The table lists this clone with a count of one. The CDR3 nucleotides read TGTGCCAGCAGCCCTACAGGGTCCTACGAGCAGTACTTC. This gives the protein CASSPTGSYEQYF. The chain links TRBV11-3 to TRBJ2-7, with D perhaps TRBD1 (6 bases). V gave up 5 bases and J gave up 1 base, with 9 bases separating them. CDR1 is SGHNT and CDR2 is YENEEA in the germline V gene. CDR3 length: 13 amino acids.

This chain links TRBV6-5 with TRBJ1-2; 7 bases fit TRBD1. CDR3 length: 16 residues. Germline assignment: CDR1 MNHEY and CDR2 SVGAGI. V shed 2 bases and J 8 bases; nucleotides not matched to a gene: 14. CDR3 bases: TGTGCCAGCAGTTACCTCCCCTCGGGACAGCGTGGAGGCTACACCTTC. It translates to CASSYLPSGQRGGYTF.

The rearrangement joins TRBV5-6 to TRBJ1-4; 8 bases map to TRBD1. J lost 2 bases, V lost 1 base, and 10 bases had no gene match. The germline V gene has CDR1 SGHDT and CDR2 YYEEEE. This CDR3 contains 18 residues. The CDR3 region has the DNA TGTGCCAGCAGCTTGTTCAGGGGGCGAGTTTCTACTAATGAAAAACTGTTTTTT. Its protein product is CASSLFRGRVSTNEKLFF. The entire variable domain, with the rest obtained from reference TRBV5-6 and TRBJ1-4, is as follows: DAGVTQSPTHLIKTRGQQVTLRCSPKSGHDTVSWYQQALGQGPQFIFQYYEEEERQRGNFPDRFSGHQFPNYSSELNVNALLLGDSALYLCASSLFRGRVSTNEKLFFGSGTQLSVL.

V usage is TRBV6-1 and J usage is TRBJ1-3; D not certain. Germline V gene sequence: CDR1 MNHNS, CDR2 SASEGT. This CDR3 region has 16 residues. Trimming removed 4 bases from V and 0 bases from J, with 13 bases in between. The CDR3 protein is CASSVARAYSGNTIYF. CDR3 nucleotide sequence: TGTGCCAGCAGTGTCGCGAGGGCTTACTCTGGAAACACCATATATTTT.

V usage is TRBV5-1 and J usage is TRBJ1-3; no firm D call. The CDR3 sequence is 18 residues long. CDR1 and CDR2 (germline): SGHRS, YFSETQ. V was pared by 0 bases and J by 0 bases, with 16 bases between. The CDR3 region has the DNA TGCGCCAGCAGCTTGGCCCTAGCAGGCCCAAGCTCTGGAAACACCATATATTTT. As protein: CASSLALAGPSSGNTIYF.

This chain connects TRBV6-5 to TRBJ1-5; no clear D. Per germline, CDR1 MNHEY and CDR2 SVGAGI. Trimming pared 8 bases from V and 6 bases from J, leaving 14 bases between. The CDR3 spans 13 residues. This CDR3 reads CASGLEEIQPQHF. The CDR3 DNA follows: TGTGCCAGCGGCTTAGAGGAGATTCAGCCCCAGCATTTT.

The genes are TRBV12-5 and TRBJ2-7; 9 positions agree with TRBD2. This CDR3 spans 14 amino acids. Germline V gives CDR1 LGHNT, CDR2 FRNRAP. V shed 10 bases, J shed 1 base, and the junction held 8 bases outside the gene matches. The CDR3 DNA follows: TGTGCTACAAGCCTAGCGGGAAGATCCTACGAGCAGTACTTC. It codes for CATSLAGRSYEQYF.